The 7 T cell receptor beta chains reported below all come from one sample, sequenced in a study of T-cell reconstitution after alpha-beta-depleted transplantation in children. Preparing the TCRbeta library involved the use of unique molecular identifiers. Using its own MiXCR run on the PCR reads, TCRdb lists one record per CDR3 protein. Of about 490,000 distinct CDR3 sequences listed, roughly a tenth are singletons. The sample in question was PBMCs, obtained before TCRalphabeta/CD19-depleted stem cell transplant. Receptors originate from a child aged 2 to 15 with inherited bone marrow failure, due to receive a stem cell transplant.

V gene TRBV9 combines with J gene TRBJ2-1; D may be TRBD2 (7 bases). V gave up 2 bases and J gave up 3 bases, with 15 bases separating them. This CDR3 has 16 residues. Germline V CDR1 and CDR2: SGDLS, YYNGEE. The CDR3 DNA reads TGTGCCAGCAGCGTGGGGGGGCTAGCAAGCTACAATGAGCAGTTCTTC. It is translated as CASSVGGLASYNEQFF.

In its sample, this clonotype was seen many times. The CDR3 DNA is TGTGCCAGCAGTACAGGGGGGTCCTACGAGCAGTACTTC. Translation gives CASSTGGSYEQYF. The chain employs TRBV28 and TRBJ2-7, with 8 positions matching TRBD1. CDR1 MDHEN and CDR2 SYDVKM come from the germline V gene. V gave up 5 bases and J gave up 1 base; unmatched junction bases: 1. The CDR3 is 13 amino acids.

The J gene is TRBJ2-5, the V gene TRBV19; 8 positions match TRBD1. V gave up 6 bases and J gave up 2 bases; unmatched junction bases: 11. This CDR3 is built from 16 residues. Germline values: CDR1 LNHDA, CDR2 SQIVND (reference sequence). The CDR3 reads CASSTGIGTGQETQYF. The DNA for the CDR3 is TGTGCCAGTAGCACCGGGATCGGGACAGGACAAGAGACCCAGTACTTC.

The sample holds a few counts of this clonotype. The V gene is TRBV18, the J gene TRBJ2-7, with a weak D call TRBD1 (5 bases). The CDR3 extends over 16 amino acids. Looked up from germline, CDR1 is KGHSH and CDR2 is LQKENI. The V gene lost 3 bases and the J gene lost 2 bases, with 17 bases spanning the gap. CDR3 nucleotides: TGTGCCAGCTCACCCCCGCCGCCGGACACCACCTACGAGCAGTACTTC. Protein product: CASSPPPPDTTYEQYF.

Worth noting for this clonotype: This may stem from a read error, because a much larger clone lies one nucleotide away. The genes are TRBV14 and TRBJ2-7, with D perhaps TRBD1 (5 bases). CDR3 length equals 14 residues. The germline gives CDR1 SGHDN, CDR2 FVKESK. CDR3 sequence reads: CASCQTQENYEQYF. CDR3 DNA: TGTGCCAGCTGCCAAACACAGGAGAACTACGAGCAGTACTTC. The full variable domain, its missing parts supplied by reference TRBV14 and TRBJ2-7, is EAGVTQFPSHSVIEKGQTVTLRCDPISGHDNLYWYRRVMGKEIKFLLHFVKESKQDESGMPNNRFLAERTGGTYSTLKVQPAELEDSGVYFCASCQTQENYEQYFGPGTRLTVT.

This clonotype was observed at least ten times. The chain joins TRBV20-1 to TRBJ2-5; a possible D gene is TRBD2 (6 bases). The CDR3 totals 13 residues. The V gene's germline CDR1 is DFQATT and CDR2 SNEGSKA (reference sequence). V was trimmed by 5 bases and J by 4 bases, leaving 14 bases between them. DNA of the CDR3: TGCAGTGCTCCAACGGAGGGAAGAGAGACCCAGTACTTC. It specifies CSAPTEGRETQYF.

Many counts were recorded for this clonotype. V gene TRBV7-6 combines with J gene TRBJ2-1; D possibly corresponds to TRBD2 (5 bases). CDR1 is SGHVS and CDR2 is FNYEAQ in the germline V gene. The CDR3 extends over 16 amino acids. V shed 3 bases and J shed 0 bases, with 12 bases lying between them. The CDR3 protein is CASSFGGSSSYNEQFF. The CDR3 nucleotides are TGTGCCAGCAGCTTCGGTGGGAGCTCCTCCTACAATGAGCAGTTCTTC. The full variable domain, rest sourced from reference TRBV7-6 and TRBJ2-1, is GAGVSQSPRYKVTKRGQDVALRCDPISGHVSLYWYRQALGQGPEFLTYFNYEAQQDKSGLPNDRFSAERPEGSISTLTIQRTEQRDSAMYRCASSFGGSSSYNEQFFGPGTRLTVL.